What follows are 9 T cell receptor beta chains derived from one specimen sequenced in a study of early T cells in non-severe SARS-CoV-2 infection. TCRdb reprocessed the 5' RACE reads with MiXCR, giving one entry per CDR3 protein. The sample carries about 110,000 distinct CDR3 sequences, roughly 12% recorded once. The sample was whole blood. Receptors originate from an adult who was a healthcare worker with PCR-confirmed SARS-CoV-2 infection or an uninfected control (not recorded which).

In its sample, this clonotype was seen many times. The rearrangement uses TRBV7-9 and TRBJ2-7, with 14 bases that match TRBD2. The CDR3 is 18 amino acids. The V and J ends lost 6 bases and 3 bases, in that order; junction bases with no gene match: 13. In germline, CDR1 is SEHNR, CDR2 FQNEAQ (reference sequence). CDR3 in amino acids: CASSQKEGLAGVSYEQYF. For the CDR3, the DNA is TGTGCCAGCAGTCAAAAGGAGGGACTAGCGGGAGTTAGCTACGAGCAGTACTTC. Full variable domain (remainder filled in from reference TRBV7-9 and TRBJ2-7): DTGVSQNPRHKITKRGQNVTFRCDPISEHNRLYWYRQTLGQGPEFLTYFQNEAQLEKSRLLSDRFSAERPKGSFSTLEIQRTEQGDSAMYLCASSQKEGLAGVSYEQYFGPGTRLTVT.

This clonotype was counted at least ten times. The rearrangement links TRBV28 to TRBJ1-1; D is ambiguous. V lost 3 bases and J 8 bases, leaving 13 bases between the germline ends. The CDR3 consists of 13 residues. The germline CDR1 and CDR2 sequences are MDHEN and SYDVKM. The CDR3 loop is CASSFILSREAFF. CDR3 DNA: TGTGCCAGCAGTTTCATCCTGTCACGGGAAGCTTTCTTT.

This sequence joins TRBV27 and TRBJ1-6, with D perhaps TRBD1 (5 bases). This CDR3 comprises 15 residues. V lost 6 bases and J 7 bases, leaving 16 bases between the germline ends. In germline, CDR1 is MNHEY, CDR2 SMNVEV (reference sequence). CDR3 loop: CASRLMRGANSPLHF. The DNA for the CDR3 is TGTGCCAGCAGACTGATGCGAGGGGCAAATTCACCCCTCCACTTT.

A note on this clonotype: Given a much more abundant clone one base away, this may be a read error. The chain recombines TRBV20-1 with TRBJ1-1; 8 bases map to TRBD1. The CDR3 length is 14 residues. The germline CDR1 and CDR2 sequences are DFQATT and SNEGSKA (reference sequence). The CDR3 here is CGANRQGMNTEAFF. Here the CDR3 DNA reads TGCGGTGCTAACCGACAGGGGATGAACACTGAAGCTTTCTTT.

The genes are TRBV5-1 and TRBJ2-7; D ambiguous. Germline V gene lookup returns CDR1 SGHRS and CDR2 YFSETQ. This CDR3 contains 12 residues. The ends were cut back, 1 base at V and 3 bases at J, with 5 bases in the middle. The DNA of the CDR3 is TGCGCCAGCAGCTTGTACGGCTACGAGCAGTACTTC. Amino acids: CASSLYGYEQYF. The whole variable domain, remainder taken from reference TRBV5-1 and TRBJ2-7, is KAGVTQTPRYLIKTRGQQVTLSCSPISGHRSVSWYQQTPGQGLQFLFEYFSETQRNKGNFPGRFSGRQFSNSRSEMNVSTLELGDSALYLCASSLYGYEQYFGPGTRLTVT.

CDR3 protein: CAISESQGIQLNEQFF. CDR3 nucleotide sequence: TGTGCCATCAGTGAGTCACAGGGTATCCAGCTCAATGAGCAGTTCTTC. The rearrangement links TRBV10-3 to TRBJ2-1; TRBD1 might be the D (6 bases). Trimming removed 0 bases from V and 6 bases from J, with 15 bases in between. The CDR3 is 16 amino acids. In germline, CDR1 is ENHRY, CDR2 SYGVKD.

J is TRBJ1-2 and V is TRBV29-1, with D uncertain. CDR1 and CDR2 from the germline V gene are SQVTM and ANQGSEA. CDR3 length equals 14 residues. Trimming shortened V by 2 bases and J by 8 bases, and 18 bases separated the two germline ends. This CDR3 is CSVEWQVIGNGYTF. For the CDR3, the DNA is TGCAGCGTTGAATGGCAGGTCATAGGGAACGGCTACACCTTC.

In this sample, this clonotype turned up many times. V gene TRBV12-5 combines with J gene TRBJ1-3; tentative D call: TRBD1 (5 bases). The germline gives CDR1 LGHNT, CDR2 FRNRAP. The CDR3 sequence is 14 residues long. Trimming removed 6 bases at V and 8 bases at J, with 17 bases between. The CDR3 sequence is CASGPGTYGDTIYF. CDR3 nucleotides: TGTGCTAGTGGACCCGGGACCTATGGTGACACCATATATTTT.

Ten or more counts support this clonotype. The rearrangement uses TRBV4-2 and TRBJ1-2; unclear D gene. Germline assignment: CDR1 LGHNA and CDR2 YNFKEQ. Trimming cost V 0 bases and J 1 base, with 18 bases left between them. The CDR3 has 18 residues. The CDR3 nucleotides are TGTGCCAGCAGCCAAGATCTTCCCTCGGTAGGACTTAACTATGGCTACACCTTC. As protein: CASSQDLPSVGLNYGYTF.